This TCR beta chain was documented in a study of blood T cell repertoires in COVID-19. Study at large: The origin of the acute and convalescent COVID-19 samples was the United States, Italy and Spain. In each case, the material was cDNA or gDNA derived from T cells, B-cell-depleted T cells, or PBMCs.

In the authors' workflow: Amplification of reference gene primers was used by the study to estimate nucleated cell counts. The protocol was immunoSEQ multiplex PCR, while the TCRdb copy is restricted to in-frame clones and leaves out a portion. The DNA gave D and trimming, while V, J and clone size come from that table. The sample consists of about 490,000 clones, around 85% of them appearing once. Sequenced input: peripheral blood. This receptor was identified in a human donor in a cohort sampled during active COVID-19.

Here the CDR3 DNA reads TGTGCCAGCAGCAAACTTGGGACTAGCGGGAGTGCCAATGAGCAGTTCTTC. It is translated as CASSKLGTSGSANEQFF. The V gene is TRBV7-2, the J gene TRBJ2-1; the match to TRBD2 covers 14 bases. The CDR3 spans 17 residues. Germline V CDR1 and CDR2: SGHTA, FQGNSA. J lost 6 bases, V lost 5 bases, and 9 bases had no gene match.